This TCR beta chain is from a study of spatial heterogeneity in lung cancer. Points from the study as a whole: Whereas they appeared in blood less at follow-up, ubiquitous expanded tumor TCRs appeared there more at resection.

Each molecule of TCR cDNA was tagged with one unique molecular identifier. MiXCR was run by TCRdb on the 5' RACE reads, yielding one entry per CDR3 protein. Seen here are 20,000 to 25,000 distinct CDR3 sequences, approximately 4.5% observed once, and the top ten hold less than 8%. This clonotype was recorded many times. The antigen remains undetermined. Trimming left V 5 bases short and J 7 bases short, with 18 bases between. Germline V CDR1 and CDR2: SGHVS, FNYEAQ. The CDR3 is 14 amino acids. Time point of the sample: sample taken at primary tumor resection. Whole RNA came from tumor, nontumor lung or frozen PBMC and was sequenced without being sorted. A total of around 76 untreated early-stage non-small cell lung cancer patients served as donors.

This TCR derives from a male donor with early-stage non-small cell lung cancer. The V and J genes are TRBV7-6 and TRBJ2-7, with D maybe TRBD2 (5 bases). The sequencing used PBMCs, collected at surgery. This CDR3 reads CASSPRPISGEQYF. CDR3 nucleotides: TGTGCCAGCAGCCCTCGACCGATATCGGGGGAGCAGTACTTC. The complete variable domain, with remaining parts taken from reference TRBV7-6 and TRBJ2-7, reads GAGVSQSPRYKVTKRGQDVALRCDPISGHVSLYWYRQALGQGPEFLTYFNYEAQQDKSGLPNDRFSAERPEGSISTLTIQRTEQRDSAMYRCASSPRPISGEQYFGPGTRLTVT.